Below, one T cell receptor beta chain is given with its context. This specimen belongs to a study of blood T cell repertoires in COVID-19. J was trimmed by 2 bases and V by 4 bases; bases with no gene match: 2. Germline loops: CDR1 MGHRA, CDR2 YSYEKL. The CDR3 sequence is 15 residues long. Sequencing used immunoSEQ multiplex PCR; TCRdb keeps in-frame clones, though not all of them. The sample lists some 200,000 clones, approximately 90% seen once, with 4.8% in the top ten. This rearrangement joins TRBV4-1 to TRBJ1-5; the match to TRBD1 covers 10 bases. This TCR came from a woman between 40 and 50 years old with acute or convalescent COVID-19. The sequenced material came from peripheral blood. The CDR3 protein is CASSPGTGGNQPQHF. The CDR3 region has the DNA TGCGCCAGCAGCCCTGGGACAGGGGGCAATCAGCCCCAGCATTTT.